What follows are 10 T cell receptor beta chains derived from one specimen sequenced in a study of Ad26.COV2.S vaccination and SARS-CoV-2 variants. Treatment given: roughly 18 received Ad26.COV2.S at low or high dose, single or two shots; about 5 received placebo; per-sample allocation not given. Specimens were obtained on day 63 following the first vaccine or placebo injection. TCRdb's copy holds only in-frame clones and misses some; the assay was immunoSEQ multiplex PCR. Of 500,000 or so clones listed, roughly 85% were seen once; the top ten hold 9.5% to 15%. The source material was peripheral blood, sampled in a trial of Ad26.COV2.S vaccine versus placebo. These receptor sequences come from a person between 18 and 59 years old who received the Ad26.COV2.S COVID-19 vaccine or a placebo.

The V call is TRBV20-1, the J call TRBJ1-2; possible D gene TRBD1, 5 bases. The CDR3 length is 11 residues. In germline, CDR1 is DFQATT, CDR2 SNEGSKA (reference sequence). V was trimmed by 4 bases and J by 7 bases, leaving 10 bases between them. The CDR3 nucleotides are TGCAGTGCTAACAGGCCGGGTGGCTACACCTTC. Its protein product is CSANRPGGYTF.

This clone was picked up a small number of times. The CDR3 nucleotides read TGTGCCATCAGTGAGTCGATCACCATATATTTT. Amino acid sequence: CAISESITIYF. The rearrangement uses TRBV10-3 and TRBJ1-3; D gene ambiguous. Deletions cut 0 bases from V and 9 bases from J, with 3 bases between. The germline gives CDR1 ENHRY, CDR2 SYGVKD. The CDR3 length is 11 residues.

The chain recombines TRBV7-8 with TRBJ1-1, with a tentative D call TRBD1 (6 bases). V was shortened by 5 bases and J by 0 bases, with 10 bases between the two germline ends. CDR1 and CDR2 from the germline V gene are SGHVS and FQNEAQ. This CDR3 contains 14 residues. For the CDR3, the DNA is TGTGCCAGCAGCCGGACAGATATGAACACTGAAGCTTTCTTT. It codes for CASSRTDMNTEAFF.

The chain links TRBV3-1 (or the pseudogene TRBV3-2) to TRBJ1-6; maybe TRBD1 (5 bases). Germline V gene data show CDR1 as LGHDT and CDR2 as YNNKEL (reference sequence). This CDR3 has 16 residues. Trimming took 4 bases from V and 0 from J, leaving 10 bases between them. In DNA form, the CDR3 reads TGTGCCAGCAGCCCCCGGGGGATCTCCTATAATTCACCCCTCCACTTT. Translated, it gives CASSPRGISYNSPLHF.

This chain connects TRBV28 to TRBJ2-7; 9 nucleotides match TRBD1. With 4 bases clipped from V and 3 bases from J, the junction kept 10 bases outside the gene matches. Germline-derived CDR1 and CDR2 are MDHEN and SYDVKM. CDR3 length: 16 amino acids. The CDR3 coding sequence is TGTGCCAGCAGTTCTCCCGGGACAGGGATGTTCTACGAGCAGTACTTC. Translating it yields CASSSPGTGMFYEQYF.

V usage is TRBV19 and J usage is TRBJ1-5, with a tentative D call TRBD1 (5 bases). The germline CDR1 and CDR2 sequences are LNHDA and SQIVND (reference sequence). The length of the CDR3 is 18 residues. Trimming cost V 3 bases and J 2 bases, with 20 bases left between them. CDR3 bases: TGTGCCAGTAGTATCCCCTTCAGGGTGACACGCGGCAATCAGCCCCAGCATTTT. It codes for CASSIPFRVTRGNQPQHF.

This clone has only a few counts. This chain links TRBV7-2 with TRBJ2-6; 9 nucleotides agree with TRBD1. V lost 6 bases to trimming and J lost 2 bases; unmatched junction nucleotides: 11. The CDR3 has 18 residues. Per the germline V gene, CDR1 is SGHTA and CDR2 is FQGNSA. The CDR3 DNA sequence: TGTGCCAGCAGTCCGGGACAGGGCTTCTCGGCTGGGGCCAACGTCCTGACTTTC. It codes for CASSPGQGFSAGANVLTF.

This rearrangement joins TRBV3-1 (or the pseudogene TRBV3-2) to TRBJ2-2; 13 positions match TRBD2. After removal of 1 base from V and 8 bases from J, the junction contained 7 bases not matched to a gene. This CDR3 has 17 amino acids. Germline CDR1 reads LGHDT; CDR2 reads YNNKEL (reference sequence). This CDR3 reads CASSQVTSGRARGELFF. The CDR3 DNA reads TGTGCCAGCAGCCAAGTCACTAGCGGGAGGGCCCGGGGGGAGCTGTTTTTT.

The chain uses TRBV9 and TRBJ1-3, with D unclear. The CDR3 is 14 amino acids. CDR1 is SGDLS and CDR2 is YYNGEE in the germline V gene. V was clipped by 3 bases and J by 0 bases, with 7 bases between them. The CDR3 sequence is CASSDGSSGNTIYF. The CDR3, as DNA: TGTGCCAGCAGCGATGGAAGCTCTGGAAACACCATATATTTT.

V gene TRBV4-3 combines with J gene TRBJ2-2; 14 bases are shared with TRBD2. J lost 5 bases, V lost 2 bases, and 1 base had no gene match. The length of the CDR3 is 16 residues. Per germline, CDR1 LGHNA and CDR2 YSLEER. The CDR3 nucleotides are TGCGCCAGCAGCCAACGACTAGCGGGAGGGACCGGGGAGCTGTTTTTT. Amino acids: CASSQRLAGGTGELFF.